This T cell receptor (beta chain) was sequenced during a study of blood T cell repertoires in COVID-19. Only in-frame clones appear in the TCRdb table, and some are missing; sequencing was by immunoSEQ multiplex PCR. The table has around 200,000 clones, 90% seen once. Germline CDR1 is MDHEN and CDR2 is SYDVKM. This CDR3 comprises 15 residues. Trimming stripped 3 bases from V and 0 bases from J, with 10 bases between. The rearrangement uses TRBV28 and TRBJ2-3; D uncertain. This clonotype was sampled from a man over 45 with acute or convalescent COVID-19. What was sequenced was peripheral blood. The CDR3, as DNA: TGTGCCAGCAGTTTGACTGTGACTAGCACAGATACGCAGTATTTT. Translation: CASSLTVTSTDTQYF.